The TCR beta chain described here comes from a study of CD8 T cells in Susac syndrome. Reverse transcription of roughly 0.45 to 1 ug RNA was performed with random hexamers. TCRdb re-called the immunoSEQ multiplex PCR reads with MiXCR, one entry per CDR3 protein. The sample consists of some 200,000 distinct CDR3 sequences, roughly 95% of them appearing once. This CDR3 is 13 amino acids long. With 9 bases removed from V and 4 bases from J, the gap between germline ends came to 15 bases. Germline-derived CDR1 and CDR2 are KGHDR and SFDVKD. This clonotype was observed a single time. Sequences were obtained from CD4+ T cells from PBMCs. This clonotype was sampled from a human donor with multiple sclerosis. V usage is TRBV24-1 and J usage is TRBJ2-7; perhaps TRBD2 as D (6 bases). The chain's CDR3 is CATGGEKPYEQYF. The CDR3, as DNA: TGTGCCACCGGAGGGGAAAAACCATACGAGCAGTACTTC.